This TCR beta chain is from a study of CD4 T cells in relation to SARS-CoV-2 and coronaviruses. Sequencing used immunoSEQ multiplex PCR; TCRdb keeps in-frame clones, though not all of them. The profile shows about 43,000 clones, over 70% of them singletons. Notes on this clone: Its target is not known.

The germline CDR1 and CDR2 sequences are KGHSH and LQKENI. Trimming cost V 3 bases and J 7 bases, with 19 bases left between them. The CDR3 is 15 residues long. The sequence was obtained from an adult with COVID-19. This sequence joins TRBV18 and TRBJ2-7, with D perhaps matching TRBD2 (7 bases). The sequencing input was naive CD4+ T cells from PBMCs, cultured in vitro. Subset: naive CD4+ T cells isolated by negative enrichment. The DNA for the CDR3 is TGTGCCAGCTCACCCCCCGCGGGGGCCAGGGGAGAGCAGTACTTC. Translated, it gives CASSPPAGARGEQYF.